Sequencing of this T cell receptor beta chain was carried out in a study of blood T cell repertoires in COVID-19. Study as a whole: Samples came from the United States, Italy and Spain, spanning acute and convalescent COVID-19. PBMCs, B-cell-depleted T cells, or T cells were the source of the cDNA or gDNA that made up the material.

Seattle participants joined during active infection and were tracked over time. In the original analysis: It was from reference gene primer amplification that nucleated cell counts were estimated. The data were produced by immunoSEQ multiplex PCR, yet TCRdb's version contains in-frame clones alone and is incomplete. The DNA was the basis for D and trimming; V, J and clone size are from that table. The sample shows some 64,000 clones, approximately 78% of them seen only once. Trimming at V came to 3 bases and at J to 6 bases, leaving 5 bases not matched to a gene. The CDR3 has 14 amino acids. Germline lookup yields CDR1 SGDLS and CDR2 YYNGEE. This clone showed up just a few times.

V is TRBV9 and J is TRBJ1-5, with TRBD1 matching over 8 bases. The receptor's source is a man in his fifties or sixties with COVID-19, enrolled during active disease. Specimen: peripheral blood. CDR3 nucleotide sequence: TGTGCCAGCAGCGCAGGGGGCACGGGTCAGCCCCAGCATTTT. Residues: CASSAGGTGQPQHF.